One TCR beta chain is described in this entry. Its specificity is unknown. Germline CDR1 is SGHTA and CDR2 is FQGTGA. V gave up 6 bases and J gave up 6 bases, with 20 bases separating them. This CDR3 spans 15 amino acids. This specimen comes from a study of T cell responses to AZD1222 COVID-19 vaccine. Study observations and caveats: The peak T cell response came first, and repertoires were sampled only after it.

The method was immunoSEQ multiplex PCR; TCRdb's version includes in-frame clones alone and lacks a portion of them. Seen here are 140,000 or so clones, 88% observed once, and the top ten hold 5% to 6.5%. The source was peripheral blood, collected 28 days after the second dose of the MenACWY control vaccine. The genes are TRBV7-3 and TRBJ1-2; D perhaps matches TRBD1 (5 bases). The receptor was derived from an adult who received the MenACWY meningococcal vaccine as a control. The CDR3 is CASSSLRLGDDGYTF. CDR3 nucleotides: TGTGCCAGCAGTTCATTACGGTTAGGGGATGATGGCTACACCTTC. The full variable domain, its missing parts supplied by reference TRBV7-3 and TRBJ1-2, is GAGVSQTPSNKVTEKGKYVELRCDPISGHTALYWYRQSLGQGPEFLIYFQGTGAADDSGLPNDRFFAVRPEGSVSTLKIQRTERGDSAVYLCASSSLRLGDDGYTFGSGTRLTVV.